The clone carrying this T cell receptor (beta chain) showed up just once. The antigen remains undetermined. The data were obtained in a study of shared clonotypes between healthy human individuals. Study-wide results and limits: Memory subsets had estimated richness that was generally smaller than that of naive subsets.

V dropped 4 bases and J dropped 5 bases, with 15 bases sitting between them. CDR1 and CDR2 from the germline V gene are SQVTM and ANQGSEA. There are 14 residues in the CDR3. Sequenced by immunoSEQ multiplex PCR; TCRdb stores in-frame clones only, minus some. In the table there are over 2 million clones, less than 95% of which are singletons. The TCR originated in a young man in good health. Some clones in this sample may be carry-over from other donors' samples. What was sequenced was naive CD4+ T cells from PBMCs. As for subset: CD45RA+ positively selected. V and J are TRBV29-1 and TRBJ2-1; D remains unclear. The CDR3 DNA follows: TGCAGCGTTGGGAAAAAAGTGGCCGACAATGAGCAGTTCTTC. As protein: CSVGKKVADNEQFF.